A single sample gave rise to the 17 T cell receptor beta chains below, sequenced in a study of neurological immune-mediated disorders. MiXCR was run by TCRdb on the 5' RACE reads, yielding one entry per CDR3 protein. This sample has about 46,000 distinct CDR3 sequences, with approximately 2.8% found just once. Input material: PBMCs. The receptors derive from a woman aged 45-59 years with multiple sclerosis.

This clonotype appeared many times. V usage is TRBV5-6 and J usage is TRBJ2-1; TRBD1 is a possible D gene (6 bases). The CDR3 loop spans 14 amino acids. Germline CDR1 SGHDT, CDR2 YYEEEE. The germline V and J ends were trimmed by 7 bases and 2 bases, with 13 bases remaining between them. The CDR3 is CASGPGHAYNEQFF. CDR3 DNA: TGTGCCAGCGGACCGGGACACGCCTACAATGAGCAGTTCTTC.

This clonotype has just a few counts. The chain couples TRBV12-2 to TRBJ1-1; TRBD1 is the table's D call and was not checked against the DNA. TRBV12-2 counts as a pseudogene. This CDR3 region has 15 residues. The CDR3 DNA reads as TGTGCAAGTCGCTTCCACAGGAGAGAATACACTGAAGCTTTCTTT. Amino acids: CASRFHRREYTEAFF.

At least ten counts were recorded for this clonotype. The gene calls are TRBV10-2 and TRBJ2-1; either TRBD1 or TRBD2 may supply D (6 bases each). The CDR3 is 14 amino acids. The ends were cut back, 4 bases at V and 9 bases at J, with 16 bases in the middle. Germline lookup yields CDR1 WSHSY and CDR2 SAAADI. CDR3 sequence reads: CASSALGGTLEQFF. CDR3 coding DNA: TGCGCCAGCAGTGCTCTTGGAGGGACACTTGAGCAGTTCTTC.

This clonotype rates as medium-sized. The chain employs TRBV4-1 and TRBJ1-5; TRBD1 matches 7 bases. This CDR3 contains 17 residues. V lost 0 bases and J lost 2; bases outside the gene matches: 7. Germline V gene sequence: CDR1 MGHRA, CDR2 YSYEKL. The CDR3 sequence is CASSQEVRQGGNQPQHF. The CDR3 DNA sequence: TGCGCCAGCAGCCAAGAAGTTCGACAGGGCGGCAATCAGCCCCAGCATTTT.

This clonotype occurred many times. CDR3 amino acids: CSGILGGGQETQYF. CDR3 nucleotide sequence: TGCAGCGGGATCTTAGGGGGTGGCCAAGAGACCCAGTACTTC. The rearrangement links TRBV29-1 to TRBJ2-5, with D perhaps matching TRBD1 (6 bases). V was pared by 7 bases and J by 1 base, with 16 bases between. This CDR3 is built from 14 residues. Germline CDR1 SQVTM, CDR2 ANQGSEA.

This clonotype was seen at least ten times. The V and J genes are TRBV5-5 and TRBJ2-2; D is unresolved. The germline V gene encodes CDR1 SGHKS and CDR2 YYEKEE (reference sequence). Trimming removed 4 bases from V and 1 base from J, with 17 bases in between. CDR3 length: 17 amino acids. The CDR3 here is CASSPIRGQWNTGELFF. In DNA, the CDR3 is TGTGCCAGCAGCCCAATTCGAGGTCAGTGGAACACCGGGGAGCTGTTTTTT.

This clonotype occurred many times. The chain couples TRBV5-1 to TRBJ1-4; 10 positions match TRBD1. V was clipped by 0 bases and J by 4 bases; unmatched bases: 6. Germline V CDR1 and CDR2: SGHRS, YFSETQ. This CDR3 region has 17 residues. The CDR3 DNA sequence: TGCGCCAGCAGCTTGGGACAGGGGGCGCGGGGTAATGAAAAACTGTTTTTT. Translation: CASSLGQGARGNEKLFF.

This clonotype was picked up many times. J is TRBJ1-3 and V is TRBV15; unclear D gene. The germline V and J ends were trimmed by 0 bases and 0 bases, with 18 bases remaining between them. This CDR3 is built from 19 residues. In germline, CDR1 is LNHNV, CDR2 YYDKDF (reference sequence). For the CDR3, the DNA is TGTGCCACCAGCAGAGAGCAAGCGTTAGGAGGGTCCTCTGGAAACACCATATATTTT. Translation: CATSREQALGGSSGNTIYF.

This clonotype has at least ten counts. This chain uses TRBV20-1 with TRBJ2-7; the match to TRBD1 covers 8 bases. Germline CDR1 DFQATT, CDR2 SNEGSKA (reference sequence). CDR3 length: 15 amino acids. The V and J ends lost 5 bases and 0 bases, in that order; junction bases with no gene match: 9. CDR3 in amino acids: CSAFAAGTGSYEQYF. DNA of the CDR3: TGCAGTGCTTTTGCGGCCGGGACAGGCTCCTACGAGCAGTACTTC.

This clonotype was observed many times. The chain carries TRBV5-1 and TRBJ1-2, with 7 bases aligning to TRBD1. The CDR3 covers 15 residues. V lost 1 base, J lost 4 bases, and 7 bases stayed unmatched. Per germline, CDR1 SGHRS and CDR2 YFSETQ. CDR3 region: CASSLFPGDSYGYTF. The CDR3, as DNA: TGCGCCAGCAGCTTGTTCCCGGGGGACAGCTATGGCTACACCTTC.

In this sample, this clonotype turned up a few times. This rearrangement joins TRBV5-6 to TRBJ1-5; 8 nucleotides line up with TRBD1. The CDR3 totals 16 residues. Germline lookup yields CDR1 SGHDT and CDR2 YYEEEE. Trimming at V came to 3 bases and at J to 7 bases, leaving 12 bases not matched to a gene. CDR3 bases: TGTGCCAGCAGCTCCTCAGGCGACAGGGGTAAGCAGCCCCAGCATTTT. This translates into CASSSSGDRGKQPQHF.

In its sample, this clonotype was seen many times. V gene TRBV5-1 combines with J gene TRBJ2-3; no clear D. The CDR3 runs 13 residues. The V end lost 4 bases, the J end lost 0 bases, and 6 bases lay between the germline ends. CDR1 is SGHRS, CDR2 YFSETQ, per germline. The DNA for the CDR3 is TGCGCCAGCAGCCAAACAAGCACAGATACGCAGTATTTT. It specifies CASSQTSTDTQYF.

This clonotype was counted at least ten times. V and J are TRBV20-1 and TRBJ2-5, with 12 bases fitting TRBD2. After removal of 6 bases from V and 4 bases from J, the junction contained 15 bases not matched to a gene. CDR3 length: 17 residues. Germline V lookup: CDR1 DFQATT, CDR2 SNEGSKA (reference sequence). CDR3 region: CSAQAASGGARLETQYF. The CDR3, as DNA: TGCAGTGCCCAAGCGGCTAGCGGGGGGGCCCGATTAGAGACCCAGTACTTC.

This clonotype was detected ten times or more. The CDR3 spells CASSPGYGSSDEQYF. CDR3 sequence (DNA): TGTGCCAGCAGCCCCGGGTATGGTTCCTCAGACGAGCAGTACTTC. The chain combines TRBV27 with TRBJ2-7; unclear D gene. Germline CDR1 MNHEY, CDR2 SMNVEV (reference sequence). The CDR3 is 15 residues long. V was cut by 6 bases and J by 5 bases, with 20 bases left in between.

This clonotype was found many times. The genes are TRBV5-1 and TRBJ1-1; the D is unclear. V was clipped by 4 bases and J by 8 bases, with 15 bases between them. Germline V CDR1 and CDR2: SGHRS, YFSETQ. The CDR3 is 13 amino acids. CDR3 sequence: CASSPDTGGEAFF. The CDR3 coding sequence is TGCGCCAGCAGCCCCGACACGGGCGGGGAAGCTTTCTTT. Full variable domain (rest looked up from reference TRBV5-1 and TRBJ1-1): KAGVTQTPRYLIKTRGQQVTLSCSPISGHRSVSWYQQTPGQGLQFLFEYFSETQRNKGNFPGRFSGRQFSNSRSEMNVSTLELGDSALYLCASSPDTGGEAFFGQGTRLTVV.

This clonotype was found many times. The chain joins TRBV20-1 to TRBJ2-3; TRBD2 matches 8 bases. Germline trimming cut 3 bases from V and 3 bases from J; bases unmatched to any gene: 11. The germline gives CDR1 DFQATT, CDR2 SNEGSKA (reference sequence). There are 16 residues in the CDR3. CDR3 nucleotides: TGCAGTGCTAGGGGAGCGGGAGTTAAGGAAACAGATACGCAGTATTTT. Translating it yields CSARGAGVKETDTQYF.

This chain uses TRBV20-1 with TRBJ2-5, with TRBD1 identical over 8 bases. The CDR3 totals 14 residues. V lost 6 bases and J lost 2; bases outside the gene matches: 8. The germline CDR1 and CDR2 sequences are DFQATT and SNEGSKA (reference sequence). CDR3 amino acids: CSATLGQAQETQYF. In DNA form, the CDR3 reads TGCAGTGCAACCCTGGGACAGGCTCAAGAGACCCAGTACTTC.